The present T cell receptor (beta chain) was sequenced within a study of shared clonotypes between healthy human individuals. The CDR3 has 17 amino acids. Germline V gene data show CDR1 as MDHEN and CDR2 as SYDVKM. The junction had 16 bases not matched to a gene; V was cut back by 4 bases and J by 9 bases. TCRdb's copy holds only in-frame clones and misses some; the assay was immunoSEQ multiplex PCR. Here the sample spans about 2.3 million clones, about 90% being singletons. This chain uses TRBV28 with TRBJ2-1; 9 positions agree with TRBD1. The specimen was naive CD4+ T cells from PBMCs. The subset here: CD45RA+ positively selected. The TCR sequence derives from a man between 18 and 35 years old in good health. Some clones in this sample may be carry-over from other donors' samples. The CDR3 here is CASSYLAPGTGSIEQFF. In DNA, the CDR3 is TGTGCCAGCAGTTATCTAGCCCCCGGGACAGGGTCTATTGAGCAGTTCTTC.